A single sample gave rise to the 27 T cell receptor beta chains below, sequenced in a study of cytomegalovirus exposure and HLA in healthy donors (dated by TCRdb to about 2017). The library was made by the immunoSEQ multiplex PCR assay. For the multiplex PCR, a mixture combining 60 forward primers for TCR Vbeta segments and 13 reverse primers for TCR Jbeta segments was used. What TCRdb holds here is the immuneACCESS table cut down to in-frame rearrangements. Part of the clones is not present; checked against another copy, under half of the missing clones reflect an unresolved V gene, and the others are unexplained. The sample profile shows about 130,000 clones; roughly 78% of them were found once. Together, the top ten hold under 3% of the sample. Sequencing was done on a sample of PBMCs. The receptors come from a young man in good health and CMV-seronegative.

This chain joins TRBV6-6 and TRBJ1-1; D is unclear. The CDR3 is 14 amino acids. CDR1 and CDR2 (germline): MNHNY, SVGAGI (reference sequence). Trimming took 3 bases from V and 4 from J, leaving 12 bases between them. The chain's CDR3 is CASSYEAGLTEAFF. Written as DNA, the CDR3 is TGTGCCAGCAGTTATGAAGCTGGGCTCACTGAAGCTTTCTTT.

The rearrangement links TRBV7-9 to TRBJ2-3; 7 bases agree with TRBD2. The CDR3 consists of 16 residues. V shed 0 bases, J shed 5 bases, and the junction held 8 bases outside the gene matches. Germline-derived CDR1 and CDR2 are SEHNR and FQNEAQ (reference sequence). This CDR3 reads CASSLAVAGRGDTQYF. CDR3 coding DNA: TGTGCCAGCAGCTTAGCAGTGGCAGGGAGGGGAGATACGCAGTATTTT.

The CDR3 region is CASGGGRGDTQYF. In DNA form, the CDR3 reads TGTGCCAGCGGGGGCGGGAGGGGAGATACGCAGTATTTT. The chain joins TRBV6-5 to TRBJ2-3, with TRBD2 matching over 9 bases. CDR3 length equals 13 residues. With V trimmed by 8 bases and J by 5 bases, 5 bases remained unmatched. CDR1 is MNHEY and CDR2 is SVGAGI in the germline V gene.

J is TRBJ1-1 and V is TRBV11-3; D might be TRBD1 (5 bases). CDR1 is SGHNT and CDR2 is YENEEA in the germline V gene. The CDR3 is made up of 15 amino acids. V shed 5 bases and J shed 0 bases, with 13 bases lying between them. CDR3 region: CASSPGAGVNTEAFF. Here the CDR3 DNA reads TGTGCCAGCAGCCCGGGAGCGGGGGTGAACACTGAAGCTTTCTTT.

This clone was recorded only once. This rearrangement joins TRBV19 to TRBJ2-2; 9 nucleotides agree with TRBD1. Germline V lookup: CDR1 LNHDA, CDR2 SQIVND (reference sequence). The trim removed 3 bases at V and 10 bases at J, leaving 21 bases unmatched. The CDR3 loop spans 19 amino acids. In DNA form, the CDR3 reads TGTGCCAGTAGTATGGAGTATTCTGGGGGACAGGGTCCGTTGGAGGAGCTGTTTTTT. Residues: CASSMEYSGGQGPLEELFF.

On this clone: Other DNA sequences in this specimen translate into the identical CDR3. The rearrangement links TRBV28 to TRBJ2-3; TRBD2 matches 7 bases. CDR1 is MDHEN, CDR2 SYDVKM, per germline. This CDR3 is 14 amino acids long. J lost 0 bases, V lost 3 bases, and 0 bases had no gene match. CDR3: CASSFSGSTDTQYF. CDR3 nucleotide sequence: TGTGCCAGCAGTTTTAGCGGGAGCACAGATACGCAGTATTTT.

The V and J genes are TRBV18 and TRBJ2-7; a weak D match, TRBD2 (5 bases). This CDR3 spans 12 amino acids. The germline V and J ends were trimmed by 4 bases and 4 bases, with 8 bases remaining between them. CDR1 KGHSH and CDR2 LQKENI come from the germline V gene. The CDR3 protein is CASSQDFYEQYF. For the CDR3, the DNA is TGTGCCAGCTCACAGGACTTTTACGAGCAGTACTTC. Based on the CDR3 plus reference TRBV18 and TRBJ2-7, the full variable domain is NAGVMQNPRHLVRRRGQEARLRCSPMKGHSHVYWYRQLPEEGLKFMVYLQKENIIDESGMPKERFSAEFPKEGPSILRIQQVVRGDSAAYFCASSQDFYEQYFGPGTRLTVT.

J is TRBJ2-1 and V is TRBV5-1, with D tentatively TRBD2 (6 bases). Germline V gives CDR1 SGHRS, CDR2 YFSETQ. The V end lost 0 bases, the J end lost 6 bases, and 10 bases lay between the germline ends. There are 14 residues in the CDR3. The CDR3: CASSLGQGLNEQFF. The CDR3 DNA reads TGCGCCAGCAGCTTGGGCCAGGGACTCAATGAGCAGTTCTTC.

The chain recombines TRBV7-2 with TRBJ1-2, with D perhaps TRBD1 (6 bases). There are 15 residues in the CDR3. Germline V gene lookup returns CDR1 SGHTA and CDR2 FQGNSA. V lost 2 bases to trimming and J lost 2 bases, with 12 bases between them. CDR3 protein: CASSLNVGQNYGYTF. The DNA of the CDR3 is TGTGCCAGCAGCTTAAACGTGGGACAAAACTATGGCTACACCTTC.

The chain uses TRBV7-2 and TRBJ1-1; D might be TRBD1 (5 bases). CDR3 size: 17 residues. Looked up from germline, CDR1 is SGHTA and CDR2 is FQGNSA. V lost 1 base and J 0 bases, leaving 15 bases between the germline ends. The CDR3 region is CASSLDRVQAMNTEAFF. In DNA, the CDR3 is TGTGCCAGCAGCTTAGATCGAGTACAGGCGATGAACACTGAAGCTTTCTTT.

The chain carries TRBV6-1 and TRBJ2-3; D is unresolved. Germline V CDR1 and CDR2: MNHNS, SASEGT. The CDR3 is made up of 14 amino acids. Trimming pared 2 bases from V and 1 base from J, leaving 7 bases between. The CDR3 DNA is TGTGCCAGCAGTGAACGTGGGCGCACAGATACGCAGTATTTT. It specifies CASSERGRTDTQYF.

The chain couples TRBV29-1 to TRBJ2-6; possible D gene TRBD2, 5 bases. The CDR3 length is 15 residues. Between the trimmed V and J ends, which lost 5 bases and 0 bases, there was a span of 11 bases. Germline loops: CDR1 SQVTM, CDR2 ANQGSEA. The CDR3 spells CSVPRDHSGANVLTF. CDR3 coding DNA: TGCAGCGTTCCCCGGGATCACTCTGGGGCCAACGTCCTGACTTTC.

The V call is TRBV6-5, the J call TRBJ2-1, with a tentative D call TRBD1 (7 bases). Trimming took off 2 bases at V and 7 bases at J, with 15 bases between the two ends. Germline loops: CDR1 MNHEY, CDR2 SVGAGI. The CDR3 contains 15 residues. The CDR3 sequence: CASSYTKGAGNEQFF. The CDR3 DNA follows: TGTGCCAGCAGTTACACGAAGGGGGCGGGGAATGAGCAGTTCTTC.

The CDR3 region is CASSNNRGEVPEAFF. The CDR3 bases are TGTGCCAGCAGTAATAACAGGGGGGAAGTCCCTGAAGCTTTCTTT. The J gene is TRBJ1-1, the V gene TRBV27; 8 nucleotides agree with TRBD1. CDR1 and CDR2 (germline): MNHEY, SMNVEV (reference sequence). Trimming cost V 5 bases and J 6 bases; bases outside gene matches: 11. CDR3 length: 15 amino acids.

The rearrangement links TRBV5-1 to TRBJ1-2; D is perhaps TRBD1 (6 bases). The V gene's germline CDR1 is SGHRS and CDR2 YFSETQ. The CDR3 is 15 amino acids. Trimming removed 4 bases from V and 6 bases from J, with 19 bases in between. The CDR3 loop is CASSPSPGTKNGYTF. Written as DNA, the CDR3 is TGCGCCAGCAGCCCATCCCCCGGGACAAAGAATGGCTACACCTTC. The full variable domain, with the rest looked up from reference TRBV5-1 and TRBJ1-2, is KAGVTQTPRYLIKTRGQQVTLSCSPISGHRSVSWYQQTPGQGLQFLFEYFSETQRNKGNFPGRFSGRQFSNSRSEMNVSTLELGDSALYLCASSPSPGTKNGYTFGSGTRLTVV.

The chain recombines TRBV6-5 with TRBJ1-6, with 7 bases lining up with TRBD1. CDR3 length equals 15 residues. Per germline, CDR1 MNHEY and CDR2 SVGAGI. Trimming removed 3 bases from V and 5 bases from J; junction bases left unmatched: 4. CDR3: CASSYQGDDNSPLHF. The DNA of the CDR3 is TGTGCCAGCAGTTATCAGGGGGATGATAATTCACCCCTCCACTTT.

The gene calls are TRBV6-5 and TRBJ2-7; 7 nucleotides agree with TRBD1. This CDR3 has 14 residues. Per germline, CDR1 MNHEY and CDR2 SVGAGI. V shed 4 bases and J 0 bases; nucleotides not matched to a gene: 3. CDR3 nucleotides: TGTGCCAGCAGTTCCCGACAGGGCTCCTACGAGCAGTACTTC. It yields the protein CASSSRQGSYEQYF.

This clone was observed a single time. The rearrangement joins TRBV18 to TRBJ1-4; maybe TRBD1 (6 bases). Germline V lookup: CDR1 KGHSH, CDR2 LQKENI. The CDR3 extends over 16 amino acids. The V end lost 3 bases, the J end lost 2 bases, and 13 bases lay between the germline ends. The DNA of the CDR3 is TGTGCCAGCTCACCGGGAACGCAGGGGACTAATGAAAAACTGTTTTTT. This encodes CASSPGTQGTNEKLFF.

This chain uses TRBV28 with TRBJ1-5; a weak D match, TRBD1 (5 bases). V lost 6 bases, J lost 5 bases, and 14 bases lay in between. Germline lookup yields CDR1 MDHEN and CDR2 SYDVKM. This CDR3 is 14 amino acids long. This CDR3 reads CASSPGLGDQPQHF. In DNA form, the CDR3 reads TGTGCCAGCAGCCCAGGGTTAGGCGATCAGCCCCAGCATTTT.

The V and J genes are TRBV5-5 and TRBJ1-2; tentative D call: TRBD1 (6 bases). Germline V CDR1 and CDR2: SGHKS, YYEKEE (reference sequence). This CDR3 is built from 13 residues. V was trimmed by 4 bases and J by 3 bases, leaving 10 bases between them. The CDR3 bases are TGTGCCAGCAGCGCGACAGGCGACTATGGCTACACCTTC. Translation: CASSATGDYGYTF.

With respect to this clone: At one end the junction does not follow the germline gene, possibly because of a read error. The chain recombines TRBV7-3 with TRBJ1-3; 9 bases match TRBD1. This CDR3 contains 16 residues. CDR1 and CDR2 from the germline V gene are SGHTA and FQGTGA. CDR3 protein: CASSPTTGGVGSTIYF. The CDR3 DNA follows: TGTGCCAGCAGCCCCACCACAGGGGGCGTTGGAAGCACCATATATTTT. Full variable domain (outside the CDR3, taken from reference TRBV7-3 and TRBJ1-3): GAGVSQTPSNKVTEKGKYVELRCDPISGHTALYWYRQSLGQGPEFLIYFQGTGAADDSGLPNDRFFAVRPEGSVSTLKIQRTERGDSAVYLCASSPTTGGVGSTIYFGEGSWLTVV.

The J gene is TRBJ2-5, the V gene TRBV12-2; the table's D call, TRBD2, was not checked against the DNA. TRBV12-2 is recorded as a pseudogene. The CDR3 has 16 residues. The CDR3 region is CASRLVTGGPGETQYF. The CDR3 nucleotides are TGTGCAAGTCGCTTAGTTACGGGAGGGCCTGGAGAGACCCAGTACTTC.

The J gene is TRBJ1-2, the V gene TRBV2; D is perhaps TRBD1 (5 bases). Germline V lookup: CDR1 SNHLY, CDR2 FYNNEI. Trimming removed 6 bases from V and 3 bases from J, with 11 bases in between. The CDR3 is 13 amino acids. The CDR3 loop reads CASSETEHYGYTF. As DNA, the CDR3 is TGTGCCAGCAGCGAGACAGAGCACTATGGCTACACCTTC.

To note about this clone: Germline is not matched at one junction end, which may reflect a read error. This rearrangement joins TRBV10-1 to TRBJ1-5, with 11 bases lining up with TRBD1. In germline, CDR1 is WNHNN, CDR2 SYGVQD (reference sequence). This CDR3 contains 17 residues. The CDR3 region is CASSPRTGGASNQPQNF. The CDR3 coding sequence is TGCGCCAGCAGCCCCCGGACAGGGGGCGCGAGCAATCAGCCCCAGAATTTT.

This clone was seen just once. The CDR3 bases are TGTGCCAGCAGCACGAACTCAGGGGCCGAGCAGTACTTC. This gives the protein CASSTNSGAEQYF. This sequence joins TRBV7-6 and TRBJ2-7; tentative D call: TRBD1 (6 bases). The germline CDR1 and CDR2 sequences are SGHVS and FNYEAQ. Deletions cut 5 bases from V and 6 bases from J, with 14 bases between. The CDR3 covers 13 residues.

V and J are TRBV27 and TRBJ2-7; 15 bases are shared with TRBD2. Looked up from germline, CDR1 is MNHEY and CDR2 is SMNVEV (reference sequence). Trimming removed 5 bases from V and 3 bases from J; junction bases left unmatched: 5. The CDR3 extends over 16 amino acids. DNA of the CDR3: TGTGCCAGCAGTAAAGGACTAGCGGGAGGGTTCTACGAGCAGTACTTC. Translating gives CASSKGLAGGFYEQYF.

The table lists this clone with a few counts. The genes are TRBV7-9 and TRBJ2-1; 9 bases line up with TRBD2. CDR1 and CDR2 (germline): SEHNR, FQNEAQ (reference sequence). Trimming took 1 base from V and 7 from J; bases not matched to a gene: 5. CDR3 length equals 15 residues. The CDR3 DNA reads as TGTGCCAGCAGCTTAGTAGCGGGAGTCGGGAATGAGCAGTTCTTC. This sequence encodes CASSLVAGVGNEQFF. Full variable domain (outside the CDR3, taken from reference TRBV7-9 and TRBJ2-1): DTGVSQNPRHKITKRGQNVTFRCDPISEHNRLYWYRQTLGQGPEFLTYFQNEAQLEKSRLLSDRFSAERPKGSFSTLEIQRTEQGDSAMYLCASSLVAGVGNEQFFGPGTRLTVL.